Listed below are T cell receptor beta chains from one sample, sequenced in a study of T cells in Graves' hyperthyroidism and ophthalmopathy. TCRdb independently ran MiXCR on the multiplex PCR reads; one entry per CDR3 protein. The table shows under 450,000 distinct CDR3 sequences, with roughly 14% occurring only once. The sample comprised blood. The origin of the receptors is a young man with Graves' hyperthyroidism that later progressed to Graves' ophthalmopathy. The conserved cysteine and the conserved F or W are not part of the CDR3 here. The order of the fields is V gene, CDR3 protein.

TRBV5-6 | ASSPLGSTDTQY
TRBV11-1 | ASSFFRGGNTEAF
TRBV4-1 | ASSQGILVGLKQPQH
TRBV9 | ASSATDGTDTEAF
TRBV28 | ASSLTSGGWNTGELF
TRBV3-1 | ASSQEGRGWAEAF
TRBV10-3 | AISERTGRTDTQY
TRBV7-2 | ASSILTGMNIQY
TRBV18 | ASSPADFAAGYEQY
TRBV2 | ASSEDRRPVETQY
TRBV30 | ANYPISGGATDTQY
TRBV3-1 | ASSLAPGTGNNEQY
TRBV30 | AWTSRAGNREKLF
TRBV7-8 | ASSLALGFNQPQH
TRBV6-1 | ASSYNSGGARGEQF
TRBV12-3/TRBV12-4 | ASSSQGSSYNEQF
TRBV20-1 | SASPGTGREKLF
TRBV20-1 | SARAGQVNQPQH
TRBV3-1 | ASSTRDRNTYEQY
TRBV7-8 | ASRTRLTGRVGPNEQF
TRBV12-3/TRBV12-4 | ASSLGDRGFLLHEQY
TRBV3-1 | ASSQGVTEAF
TRBV28 | ASTTGVGGYT
TRBV5-8 | ASSLETNEKLF
TRBV5-1 | ASSLVGRDNEQF
TRBV20-1 | SAGSQPSEAF
TRBV10-3 | AISAQGAGGGQPQH
TRBV20-1 | SASANDPHTQY
TRBV5-1 | ASSHGTHGGELF
TRBV11-2 | ASKRGETQY
TRBV28 | ASSLGTNTEAF
TRBV20-1 | SASRPGAYEQY
TRBV28 | ASSLQQGDTGELF
TRBV2 | ASSEDRANTEAF
TRBV6-9 | ASSYGRVMETQY
TRBV18 | AGSRASSINEQF
TRBV7-6 | ASSTSPGGYTEAF
TRBV10-3 | AISEVWDSSYNEQF
TRBV11-2 | ASGLGTLNEQF
TRBV12-3/TRBV12-4 | ASSPELRLNTIY